These 3 T cell receptor beta chains originate from one sample sequenced in a study of T-cell memory formation after mild COVID-19. Each CDR3 protein gets one entry after TCRdb re-called the 5' RACE reads with MiXCR. The sample has about 440,000 distinct CDR3 sequences, 20% seen once; the top ten hold roughly 8.4%. The sequenced sample consisted of PBMCs or a T cell subset sorted from them (not recorded which). Every receptor here comes from an adult woman who had mild COVID-19 (a few samples of this study predate the infection). Cell type and time point are not known.

The chain uses TRBV19 and TRBJ2-3, with 7 nucleotides matching TRBD2. CDR3 length: 14 residues. Trimming at V came to 7 bases and at J to 4 bases, leaving 8 bases not matched to a gene. From germline, CDR1 is LNHDA and CDR2 SQIVND (reference sequence). CDR3 protein: CASTEREAPDTQYF. DNA of the CDR3: TGTGCCAGTACGGAACGGGAGGCCCCAGATACGCAGTATTTT.

The V and J genes are TRBV18 and TRBJ2-3, with D maybe TRBD2 (6 bases). The CDR3 runs to 16 residues. From germline, CDR1 is KGHSH and CDR2 LQKENI. Trimming shortened V by 3 bases and J by 2 bases, and 15 bases separated the two germline ends. The CDR3 protein is CASSPSSAGNTDTQYF. CDR3 DNA: TGTGCCAGCTCACCTTCGTCCGCGGGAAACACAGATACGCAGTATTTT.

This clonotype was detected only a few times. The chain employs TRBV7-2 and TRBJ2-2, with a weak D call TRBD2 (5 bases). The V and J ends lost 4 bases and 3 bases respectively, with 9 bases between them. The CDR3 runs 14 residues. CDR1 is SGHTA and CDR2 is FQGNSA in the germline V gene. The CDR3 loop reads CASSSDSYTGELFF. For the CDR3, the DNA is TGTGCCAGCAGCTCGGACTCCTACACCGGGGAGCTGTTTTTT.